A selection of T cell receptor beta chains follows, all from one sample in a study of T cells in Graves' hyperthyroidism and ophthalmopathy. TCRdb re-analysed the multiplex PCR reads in MiXCR, keeping a single row per CDR3 protein. The sample lists around 800,000 distinct CDR3 sequences; about two fifths were seen once. The sample consisted of blood. These TCRs come from a man younger than 35 with Graves' hyperthyroidism. The CDR3 runs from the conserved cysteine through the conserved F or W. Each record gives: D gene, V gene, J gene, clone size, CDR3 protein, CDR3 DNA. D genes are given only for firm matches. Some rows have no size entry. The others give once, few or many, or a class for an expanded clone.

d_call: TRBD1; v_call: TRBV7-8; j_call: TRBJ1-1; clone_size: NA; cdr3_aa: CASSRGTARAEAFF; cdr3_nt: TGTGCCAGCAGCCGGGGGACAGCTCGGGCTGAAGCTTTCTTT
d_call: NA; v_call: TRBV7-9; j_call: TRBJ2-2; clone_size: NA; cdr3_aa: CASSLQGLTGELFF; cdr3_nt: TGTGCCAGCAGCTTACAGGGGCTCACCGGGGAGCTGTTTTTT
d_call: NA; v_call: TRBV6-5; j_call: TRBJ1-1; clone_size: few; cdr3_aa: CASSYNSYTEAFF; cdr3_nt: TGTGCCAGCAGTTACAACAGTTACACTGAAGCTTTCTTT
d_call: NA; v_call: TRBV7-3; j_call: TRBJ1-1; clone_size: many; cdr3_aa: CASSDSRGTEAFF; cdr3_nt: TGTGCCAGCAGCGACTCTAGAGGTACTGAAGCTTTCTTT
d_call: TRBD1; v_call: TRBV29-1; j_call: TRBJ2-2; clone_size: NA; cdr3_aa: CSSTGTGELFF; cdr3_nt: TGCAGCTCGACAGGGACCGGGGAGCTGTTTTTT
d_call: NA; v_call: TRBV4-3; j_call: TRBJ1-6; clone_size: NA; cdr3_aa: CASSHNPDGNSPLHF; cdr3_nt: TGCGCCAGCAGCCACAACCCCGACGGGAATTCACCCCTCCACTTT
d_call: NA; v_call: TRBV7-2; j_call: TRBJ1-6; clone_size: NA; cdr3_aa: CASSLAGGGGANNSPLHF; cdr3_nt: TGTGCCAGCAGCTTAGCGGGGGGAGGGGGAGCCAATAATTCACCCCTCCACTTT
d_call: TRBD2; v_call: TRBV7-3; j_call: TRBJ2-2; clone_size: few; cdr3_aa: CASSSTGTSAITGELFF; cdr3_nt: TGTGCCAGCAGCTCAACCGGGACTAGCGCTATCACCGGGGAGCTGTTTTTT
d_call: NA; v_call: TRBV10-3; j_call: TRBJ1-4; clone_size: NA; cdr3_aa: CAAKGPREEKLFF; cdr3_nt: TGTGCTGCTAAGGGACCTCGAGAGGAAAAACTGTTTTTT
d_call: TRBD1; v_call: TRBV15; j_call: TRBJ2-2; clone_size: many; cdr3_aa: CATSTSISPGQGPTGELFF; cdr3_nt: TGTGCCACCAGCACGTCTATCAGTCCGGGACAGGGGCCGACCGGGGAGCTGTTTTTT
d_call: NA; v_call: TRBV6-5; j_call: TRBJ2-5; clone_size: NA; cdr3_aa: CASSCSDGETQYF; cdr3_nt: TGTGCCAGCAGTTGCAGTGACGGAGAGACCCAGTACTTC
d_call: NA; v_call: TRBV7-4; j_call: TRBJ2-7; clone_size: NA; cdr3_aa: CASARGTNGYEQYF; cdr3_nt: TGTGCCAGCGCTCGAGGCACTAACGGCTACGAGCAGTACTTC
d_call: TRBD1; v_call: TRBV20-1; j_call: TRBJ1-5; clone_size: many; cdr3_aa: CSVGTGGDSNQPQHF; cdr3_nt: TGCAGTGTGGGGACAGGGGGGGATAGCAATCAGCCCCAGCATTTT
d_call: NA; v_call: TRBV7-9; j_call: TRBJ2-7; clone_size: few; cdr3_aa: CASSLRAEQYF; cdr3_nt: TGTGCCAGCAGCTTAAGGGCCGAGCAGTACTTC
d_call: NA; v_call: TRBV5-6; j_call: TRBJ2-7; clone_size: few; cdr3_aa: CASSFVRGDPASYEQYF; cdr3_nt: TGTGCCAGCAGCTTCGTCAGAGGAGACCCAGCATCCTACGAGCAGTACTTC
d_call: NA; v_call: TRBV20-1; j_call: TRBJ2-2; clone_size: few; cdr3_aa: CSAATSGELFF; cdr3_nt: TGCAGTGCCGCCACTTCCGGGGAGCTGTTTTTT
d_call: NA; v_call: TRBV7-2; j_call: TRBJ2-5; clone_size: NA; cdr3_aa: CASSPIGTGETQYF; cdr3_nt: TGTGCCAGCAGTCCCATAGGGACGGGAGAGACCCAGTACTTC
d_call: NA; v_call: TRBV3-1; j_call: TRBJ2-7; clone_size: NA; cdr3_aa: CASSQGGLKEYF; cdr3_nt: TGTGCCAGCAGCCAAGGAGGCCTGAAGGAGTACTTC
d_call: NA; v_call: TRBV6-5; j_call: TRBJ1-1; clone_size: NA; cdr3_aa: CASSYEGLRNTEAFF; cdr3_nt: TGTGCCAGCAGTTACGAGGGCTTGAGGAACACTGAAGCTTTCTTT
d_call: NA; v_call: TRBV20-1; j_call: TRBJ1-2; clone_size: NA; cdr3_aa: CSARVPDPRDWSGYTF; cdr3_nt: TGCAGTGCTAGAGTCCCCGATCCCCGGGACTGGAGTGGCTACACCTTC
d_call: NA; v_call: TRBV7-9; j_call: TRBJ1-1; clone_size: NA; cdr3_aa: CASSLEGGAVNTEAFF; cdr3_nt: TGTGCCAGCAGCTTAGAAGGGGGGGCAGTGAACACTGAAGCTTTCTTT
d_call: TRBD1; v_call: TRBV29-1; j_call: TRBJ1-1; clone_size: many; cdr3_aa: CSVGGQGFGAFF; cdr3_nt: TGCAGCGTTGGAGGACAGGGTTTCGGGGCTTTCTTT
d_call: TRBD1; v_call: TRBV27; j_call: TRBJ1-1; clone_size: NA; cdr3_aa: CASSSGPRGSAFF; cdr3_nt: TGTGCCAGCAGTTCAGGGCCCAGGGGGTCGGCTTTCTTT
d_call: NA; v_call: TRBV2; j_call: TRBJ1-2; clone_size: once; cdr3_aa: CASSQIRMGAGYTF; cdr3_nt: TGTGCCAGCAGCCAAATCCGGATGGGAGCCGGCTACACCTTC
d_call: TRBD1; v_call: TRBV7-9; j_call: TRBJ1-5; clone_size: many; cdr3_aa: CASSPDRAAQPQHF; cdr3_nt: TGTGCCAGCAGCCCGGACAGGGCGGCTCAGCCCCAGCATTTT
d_call: NA; v_call: TRBV19; j_call: TRBJ2-7; clone_size: NA; cdr3_aa: CASSIRPGNEQYF; cdr3_nt: TGTGCCAGTAGTATTCGGCCGGGAAACGAGCAGTACTTC
d_call: NA; v_call: TRBV6-1; j_call: TRBJ2-5; clone_size: few; cdr3_aa: CASSEVGGQETQYF; cdr3_nt: TGTGCCAGCAGTGAAGTAGGGGGACAAGAGACCCAGTACTTC
d_call: NA; v_call: TRBV2; j_call: TRBJ2-7; clone_size: few; cdr3_aa: CATGARDSYEQYF; cdr3_nt: TGTGCCACCGGCGCGAGGGACTCCTACGAGCAGTACTTC
d_call: NA; v_call: TRBV10-3; j_call: TRBJ2-3; clone_size: NA; cdr3_aa: CAMSESLADTQYF; cdr3_nt: TGTGCCATGAGTGAGTCGTTAGCAGATACGCAGTATTTT
d_call: NA; v_call: TRBV9; j_call: TRBJ2-6; clone_size: few; cdr3_aa: CASSVAPSSGYGANVLTF; cdr3_nt: TGTGCCAGCAGCGTAGCCCCCTCCAGTGGATATGGGGCCAACGTCCTGACTTTC
d_call: NA; v_call: TRBV19; j_call: TRBJ2-7; clone_size: NA; cdr3_aa: CARTETYEQYF; cdr3_nt: TGTGCTAGGACAGAGACCTACGAGCAGTACTTC
d_call: NA; v_call: TRBV20-1; j_call: TRBJ1-5; clone_size: NA; cdr3_aa: CSASSPGGQPQHF; cdr3_nt: TGCAGTGCTAGTTCCCCAGGCGGACAGCCCCAGCATTTT
d_call: NA; v_call: TRBV7-9; j_call: TRBJ2-7; clone_size: once; cdr3_aa: CASSRDAVSYEQYF; cdr3_nt: TGTGCCAGCAGCCGGGACGCCGTCTCCTACGAGCAGTACTTC
d_call: NA; v_call: TRBV9; j_call: TRBJ1-5; clone_size: few; cdr3_aa: CASSNTLSGPQHF; cdr3_nt: TGTGCCAGCAGCAACACCTTGTCAGGGCCCCAGCATTTT
d_call: TRBD1; v_call: TRBV5-1; j_call: TRBJ2-5; clone_size: once; cdr3_aa: CASIQTGTDQETQYF; cdr3_nt: TGCGCCAGCATCCAAACCGGGACAGACCAAGAGACCCAGTACTTC
d_call: NA; v_call: TRBV25-1; j_call: TRBJ1-2; clone_size: NA; cdr3_aa: CASSVLRTERTNYGYTF; cdr3_nt: TGTGCCAGCAGCGTGCTACGGACCGAACGAACTAACTATGGCTACACCTTC
d_call: NA; v_call: TRBV11-1; j_call: TRBJ1-2; clone_size: NA; cdr3_aa: CASSSSVTAFGYTF; cdr3_nt: TGTGCCAGCAGTAGCTCAGTCACAGCTTTCGGCTACACCTTC
d_call: TRBD1; v_call: TRBV5-1; j_call: TRBJ1-5; clone_size: NA; cdr3_aa: CASSYVPTGVDHSNQPQHF; cdr3_nt: TGCGCCAGCAGCTACGTACCCACAGGGGTGGACCATAGCAATCAGCCCCAGCATTTT
d_call: TRBD1; v_call: TRBV20-1; j_call: TRBJ1-1; clone_size: NA; cdr3_aa: CSAGTGSGTEAFF; cdr3_nt: TGCAGTGCCGGGACAGGGTCTGGCACTGAAGCTTTCTTT
d_call: NA; v_call: TRBV6-6; j_call: TRBJ1-6; clone_size: NA; cdr3_aa: CASSLGRENSPLHF; cdr3_nt: TGTGCCAGCAGCCTAGGACGGGAAAATTCACCCCTCCACTTT
d_call: TRBD1; v_call: TRBV2; j_call: TRBJ2-2; clone_size: NA; cdr3_aa: CASSTTGGYTGELFF; cdr3_nt: TGTGCCAGCAGTACGACAGGGGGTTACACCGGGGAGCTGTTTTTT
d_call: TRBD1; v_call: TRBV5-1; j_call: TRBJ1-3; clone_size: few; cdr3_aa: CASRLTGGAENTIYF; cdr3_nt: TGCGCCAGCCGATTGACAGGGGGCGCGGAAAACACCATATATTTT
d_call: TRBD1; v_call: TRBV5-1; j_call: TRBJ1-3; clone_size: NA; cdr3_aa: CASSLAGTASGNTIYF; cdr3_nt: TGCGCCAGCAGCCTGGCCGGGACAGCATCTGGAAACACCATATATTTT
d_call: NA; v_call: TRBV19; j_call: TRBJ1-2; clone_size: NA; cdr3_aa: CASILGTNYGYTF; cdr3_nt: TGTGCCAGTATTTTGGGCACAAACTATGGCTACACCTTC
d_call: NA; v_call: TRBV25-1; j_call: TRBJ2-3; clone_size: few; cdr3_aa: CASSESSDTQYF; cdr3_nt: TGTGCCAGCAGTGAATCGTCAGATACGCAGTATTTT
d_call: NA; v_call: TRBV7-8; j_call: TRBJ2-2; clone_size: many; cdr3_aa: CASSFIGGELFF; cdr3_nt: TGTGCCAGCAGCTTTATAGGAGGGGAGCTGTTTTTT